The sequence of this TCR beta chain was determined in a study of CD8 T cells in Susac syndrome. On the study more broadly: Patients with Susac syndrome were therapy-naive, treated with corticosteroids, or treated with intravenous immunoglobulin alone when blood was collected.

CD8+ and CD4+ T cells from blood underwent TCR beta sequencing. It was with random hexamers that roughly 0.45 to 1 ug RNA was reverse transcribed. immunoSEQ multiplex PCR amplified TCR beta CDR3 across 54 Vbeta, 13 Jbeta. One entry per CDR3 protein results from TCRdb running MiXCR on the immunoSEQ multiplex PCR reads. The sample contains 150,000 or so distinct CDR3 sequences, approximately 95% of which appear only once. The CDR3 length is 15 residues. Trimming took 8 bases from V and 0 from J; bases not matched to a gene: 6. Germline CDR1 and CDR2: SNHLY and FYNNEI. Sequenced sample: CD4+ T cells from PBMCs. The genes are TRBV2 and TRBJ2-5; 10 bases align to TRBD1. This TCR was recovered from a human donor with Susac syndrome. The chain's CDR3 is CASDRGQGNQETQYF. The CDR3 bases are TGTGCCAGCGACCGGGGACAGGGGAACCAAGAGACCCAGTACTTC.